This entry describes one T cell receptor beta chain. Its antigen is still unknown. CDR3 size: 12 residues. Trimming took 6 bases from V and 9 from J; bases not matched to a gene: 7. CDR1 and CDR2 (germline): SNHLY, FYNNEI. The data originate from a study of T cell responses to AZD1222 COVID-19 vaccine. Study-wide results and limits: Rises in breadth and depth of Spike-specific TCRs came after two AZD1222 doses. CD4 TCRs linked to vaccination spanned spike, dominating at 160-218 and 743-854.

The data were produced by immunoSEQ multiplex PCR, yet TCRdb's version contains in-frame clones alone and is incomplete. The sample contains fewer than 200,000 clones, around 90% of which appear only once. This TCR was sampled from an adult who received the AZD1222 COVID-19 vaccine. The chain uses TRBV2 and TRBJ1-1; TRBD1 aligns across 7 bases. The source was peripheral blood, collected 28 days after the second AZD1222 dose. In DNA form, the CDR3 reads TGTGCCAGCAGAGGGGACAGTCCTCAAGCTTTCTTT. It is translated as CASRGDSPQAFF.